The subject of this entry is one TCR beta chain. Doses given second, at about 4 or about 12 weeks, were pooled. The germline CDR1 and CDR2 sequences are MNHNS and SASEGT. The CDR3 spans 15 residues. Trimming cost V 3 bases and J 2 bases, with 11 bases left between them. These data belong to a study of T cell responses to AZD1222 COVID-19 vaccine. Assay: immunoSEQ multiplex PCR; the TCRdb copy retains only in-frame clones and omits some. The sample holds more than 95,000 clones; 80% to 90% are singletons and the top ten take around 27%. The TCR comes from an adult who received the AZD1222 COVID-19 vaccine. The material was peripheral blood, obtained 28 days after the second AZD1222 dose. The chain uses TRBV6-1 and TRBJ1-5; possibly TRBD1 for D (5 bases). The CDR3 DNA sequence: TGTGCCAGCAGTGATCAGGGTGGGGGCAATCAGCCCCAGCATTTT. Its protein is CASSDQGGGNQPQHF.